This T cell receptor (beta chain) was obtained from a study of beta chain features in type 1 diabetes. Regarding the study as a whole: More deletions and fewer insertions at VDJ junctions were seen in type 1 diabetes patients. Cells with high TCR expression could be over-represented when cDNA is sequenced.

This clone appeared a few times. Its antigen is still unknown. CDR1 SQVTM and CDR2 ANQGSEA come from the germline V gene. V was shortened by 0 bases and J by 4 bases, with 15 bases between the two germline ends. This CDR3 region has 15 residues. The isolated RNA, all of it, was reverse transcribed, so expressed TCRB transcripts were what got sequenced. It was found that naive, central memory and regulatory T cell samples averaged about 3.57 million reads. Generated by immunoSEQ multiplex PCR, the TCRdb table keeps only in-frame clones and is missing some. This sample has under 400,000 clones, with about 18% found just once.

Sequenced: naive CD4+ T cells from blood. The V gene is TRBV29-1, the J gene TRBJ1-2, with TRBD1 as a possible D gene (5 bases). The clonotype comes from a woman aged 18-29 years in good health. Here the CDR3 reads CSVEEPTGGSYGYTF. The CDR3 DNA follows: TGCAGCGTTGAAGAGCCCACCGGGGGGAGCTATGGCTACACCTTC.